One and the same sample provided the 23 T cell receptor beta chains below, sequenced in a study of T-cell memory formation after mild COVID-19. MiXCR, applied by TCRdb to the 5' RACE reads, yields one record per CDR3 protein. The sample lists about 400,000 distinct CDR3 sequences; about a sixth were seen once. Sequences were obtained from PBMCs or a T cell subset sorted from them (not recorded which). The origin of the receptors is a man aged 18 to 30 who had mild COVID-19 (a few samples of this study predate the infection). Cell type and time point are not known.

This clonotype was counted only a few times. The chain couples TRBV27 to TRBJ2-7; unclear D gene. Trimming cost V 2 bases and J 6 bases, with 8 bases left between them. Germline V CDR1 and CDR2: MNHEY, SMNVEV (reference sequence). The CDR3 extends over 12 amino acids. The CDR3: CASSLGSGEQYF. CDR3 in DNA: TGTGCCAGCAGTTTAGGTTCTGGCGAGCAGTACTTC.

This clonotype turned up a few times. CDR3 DNA sequence: TGTGCCAGCAGTCCCCTCTCTGTTTTAGATGGCTACACCTTC. Amino acids: CASSPLSVLDGYTF. The chain couples TRBV6-6 to TRBJ1-2; D is uncertain. The germline V and J ends were trimmed by 5 bases and 6 bases, with 16 bases remaining between them. The CDR3 contains 14 residues. Germline V CDR1 and CDR2: MNHNY, SVGAGI (reference sequence).

The rearrangement uses TRBV12-3 or TRBV12-4 and TRBJ1-2; TRBD1 matches 8 bases. Germline trimming cut 5 bases from V and 5 bases from J; bases unmatched to any gene: 7. The CDR3 consists of 14 residues. The CDR3 sequence is CASSPTGTGYGYTF. CDR3 nucleotides: TGTGCCAGCAGTCCGACCGGGACAGGATATGGCTACACCTTC.

This clonotype came up a few times. The chain uses TRBV4-3 and TRBJ1-1, with D uncertain. The CDR3 contains 16 residues. Deletions cut 1 base from V and 5 bases from J, with 17 bases between. CDR1 is LGHNA, CDR2 YSLEER, per germline. CDR3 DNA: TGCGCCAGCAGCCAAGTGGGGTCCCAGCGGTGGACTGAAGCTTTCTTT. Its protein product is CASSQVGSQRWTEAFF.

This clonotype was recorded many times. This chain links TRBV5-1 with TRBJ1-4; 9 bases are a match to TRBD1. Germline trimming cut 3 bases from V and 10 bases from J; bases unmatched to any gene: 10. Germline CDR1 is SGHRS and CDR2 is YFSETQ. This CDR3 comprises 15 residues. The CDR3 here is CASSSVGQGHGKLFF. The CDR3 DNA sequence: TGCGCCAGCAGCTCCGTCGGACAGGGGCACGGAAAACTGTTTTTT. The full variable domain, its missing parts supplied by reference TRBV5-1 and TRBJ1-4, is KAGVTQTPRYLIKTRGQQVTLSCSPISGHRSVSWYQQTPGQGLQFLFEYFSETQRNKGNFPGRFSGRQFSNSRSEMNVSTLELGDSALYLCASSSVGQGHGKLFFGSGTQLSVL.

This clonotype was found a few times. This chain uses TRBV5-1 with TRBJ1-4, with 7 positions matching TRBD1. Germline V gene lookup returns CDR1 SGHRS and CDR2 YFSETQ. V lost 0 bases to trimming and J lost 7 bases; unmatched junction nucleotides: 6. The CDR3 is made up of 15 amino acids. For the CDR3, the DNA is TGCGCCAGCAGCTTGGCCGAAGGGGGCTCTGAAAAACTGTTTTTT. Translating it yields CASSLAEGGSEKLFF.

This chain connects TRBV2 to TRBJ1-2; D perhaps matches TRBD1 (6 bases). The CDR3 sequence is 15 residues long. The ends were cut back, 6 bases at V and 0 bases at J, with 14 bases in the middle. Germline CDR1 SNHLY, CDR2 FYNNEI. The CDR3 here is CASRTGTVTNYGYTF. The DNA of the CDR3 is TGTGCCAGCAGAACAGGGACGGTGACTAACTATGGCTACACCTTC.

The rearrangement uses TRBV29-1 and TRBJ2-3, with TRBD1 as a possible D gene (6 bases). This CDR3 is 14 amino acids long. Germline-derived CDR1 and CDR2 are SQVTM and ANQGSEA. Between the trimmed V and J ends, which lost 1 base and 7 bases, there was a span of 15 bases. CDR3 protein: CSVEAAGGGYTQYF. The CDR3 region has the DNA TGCAGCGTTGAAGCGGCTGGGGGCGGATATACGCAGTATTTT.

This clonotype has a handful of counts. The rearrangement links TRBV7-9 to TRBJ2-7; 8 bases map to TRBD1. Germline V gene lookup returns CDR1 SEHNR and CDR2 FQNEAQ (reference sequence). The CDR3 spans 11 residues. Here the CDR3 reads CAVADRGEQYV. As DNA, the CDR3 is TGCGCCGTAGCAGACAGGGGCGAGCAGTACGTC.

This clonotype has only a few counts. The rearrangement links TRBV9 to TRBJ2-5; 13 bases agree with TRBD2. This CDR3 region has 16 residues. Germline assignment: CDR1 SGDLS and CDR2 YYNGEE. V lost 3 bases, J lost 4 bases, and 6 bases stayed unmatched. The DNA of the CDR3 is TGTGCCAGCAGCGGAACTAGCGGGGGGGCGCGAGAGACCCAGTACTTC. This translates into CASSGTSGGARETQYF. The variable domain in full, completed from reference TRBV9 and TRBJ2-5, reads DSGVTQTPKHLITATGQRVTLRCSPRSGDLSVYWYQQSLDQGLQFLIQYYNGEERAKGNILERFSAQQFPDLHSELNLSSLELGDSALYFCASSGTSGGARETQYFGPGTRLLVL.

This clonotype was seen ten or more times. The V gene is TRBV3-1, the J gene TRBJ2-2; no reliable D call. The germline V and J ends were trimmed by 4 bases and 2 bases, with 29 bases remaining between them. The germline CDR1 and CDR2 sequences are LGHDT and YNNKEL (reference sequence). CDR3 length equals 21 residues. CDR3: CASSPTPGTTRRSTNTGELFF. The CDR3 region has the DNA TGTGCCAGCAGCCCTACCCCGGGCACCACCAGGAGAAGTACAAACACCGGGGAGCTGTTTTTT.

This chain uses TRBV7-2 with TRBJ2-5; 9 bases align to TRBD2. The length of the CDR3 is 16 residues. Germline V gene data show CDR1 as SGHTA and CDR2 as FQGNSA. Trimming at V came to 5 bases and at J to 1 base, leaving 8 bases not matched to a gene. CDR3 region: CASSTPLAGVQETQYF. CDR3 sequence (DNA): TGTGCCAGCAGCACACCTTTAGCGGGGGTCCAAGAGACCCAGTACTTC.

The chain couples TRBV20-1 to TRBJ1-5, with a tentative D call TRBD1 (5 bases). This CDR3 region has 13 residues. Looked up from germline, CDR1 is DFQATT and CDR2 is SNEGSKA (reference sequence). The V end was cut by 2 bases, the J end by 3 bases, with 8 bases between. The CDR3 region is CSARQGNNQPQHF. For the CDR3, the DNA is TGCAGTGCTAGACAGGGTAACAATCAGCCCCAGCATTTT.

The chain is built from TRBV12-3 or TRBV12-4 and TRBJ2-3, with 7 bases identical to TRBD2. With V trimmed by 6 bases and J by 1 base, 10 bases remained unmatched. This CDR3 is 16 amino acids long. The CDR3 loop is CASSTSVRGGTDTQYF. The CDR3 coding sequence is TGTGCCAGCAGCACCTCGGTACGGGGGGGCACAGATACGCAGTATTTT.

CDR3 sequence: CASSTRGQGADGYTF. In nucleotides, the CDR3 is TGTGCCAGCTCGACCAGGGGCCAGGGGGCTGATGGCTACACCTTC. The rearrangement uses TRBV18 and TRBJ1-2; 8 positions agree with TRBD1. The ends lost 6 bases at V and 6 bases at J; junction bases unmatched: 12. Germline CDR1 KGHSH, CDR2 LQKENI. This CDR3 contains 15 residues.

About this clonotype itself: A read error may explain this, as a much larger clone is one base away. This chain joins TRBV7-2 and TRBJ1-5; D gene unclear. Germline loops: CDR1 SGHTA, CDR2 FQGNSA. The length of the CDR3 is 13 residues. CDR3 loop: CASSFRANQPKHF. The CDR3 DNA follows: TGTGCCAGCAGCTTTCGGGCGAATCAGCCCAAGCATTTT.

In its sample, this clonotype was seen a few times. V is TRBV6-6 and J is TRBJ2-5, with 7 positions matching TRBD1. Looked up from germline, CDR1 is MNHNY and CDR2 is SVGAGI (reference sequence). After removal of 6 bases from V and 4 bases from J, the junction contained 8 bases not matched to a gene. The CDR3 contains 14 residues. The CDR3 loop reads CASSSRGGLETQYF. In DNA form, the CDR3 reads TGTGCCAGCAGCTCTAGAGGGGGCTTAGAGACCCAGTACTTC.

This clonotype was counted only a few times. The chain joins TRBV7-9 to TRBJ2-1; 7 bases match TRBD1. With 5 bases clipped from V and 3 bases from J, the junction kept 13 bases outside the gene matches. The CDR3 totals 17 residues. Germline V gives CDR1 SEHNR, CDR2 FQNEAQ (reference sequence). The CDR3 spells CASSPGWRQGIYNEQFF. CDR3 in DNA: TGTGCCAGCAGCCCGGGGTGGAGACAGGGCATCTACAATGAGCAGTTCTTC. The full variable domain, completed using reference TRBV7-9 and TRBJ2-1, is DTGVSQNPRHKITKRGQNVTFRCDPISEHNRLYWYRQTLGQGPEFLTYFQNEAQLEKSRLLSDRFSAERPKGSFSTLEIQRTEQGDSAMYLCASSPGWRQGIYNEQFFGPGTRLTVL.

This clonotype came up a few times. The chain joins TRBV5-1 to TRBJ1-4; no reliable D call. The germline CDR1 and CDR2 sequences are SGHRS and YFSETQ. The V end lost 2 bases, the J end lost 7 bases, and 12 bases lay between the germline ends. This CDR3 is built from 14 residues. CDR3 DNA sequence: TGCGCCAGCAGCTTTGGATCGGGAGGTGAAAAACTGTTTTTT. Translated, it gives CASSFGSGGEKLFF.

This clonotype has only a few counts. This chain connects TRBV5-1 to TRBJ2-4; either TRBD1 or TRBD2 may supply D (6 bases each). Germline lookup yields CDR1 SGHRS and CDR2 YFSETQ. This CDR3 comprises 16 residues. Trimming left V 7 bases short and J 1 base short, with 18 bases between. CDR3 region: CASSGHLRGAKNIQYF. CDR3 DNA sequence: TGCGCCAGCTCGGGACACCTCCGGGGGGCCAAAAACATTCAGTACTTC.

This sequence joins TRBV4-1 and TRBJ2-2; no clear D gene. This CDR3 has 14 residues. Germline-derived CDR1 and CDR2 are MGHRA and YSYEKL. V was clipped by 3 bases and J by 1 base, with 6 bases between them. The CDR3 region has the DNA TGCGCCAGCAGCCACAACAGGAACACCGGGGAGCTGTTTTTT. Translating gives CASSHNRNTGELFF.

The rearrangement uses TRBV5-6 and TRBJ2-1; D not resolved. Germline CDR1 reads SGHDT; CDR2 reads YYEEEE. The CDR3 runs 13 residues. V was pared by 4 bases and J by 9 bases, with 14 bases between. CDR3 nucleotides: TGTGCCAGCAGCCCAGACCTCTGGAGTGAGCAGTTCTTC. It translates to CASSPDLWSEQFF.

CDR3 coding DNA: TGTGCCAGCAGCTTCCAGGGGTCTGGGGCCAACGTCCTGACTTTC. Translating gives CASSFQGSGANVLTF. The chain links TRBV11-2 to TRBJ2-6, with D perhaps matching TRBD1 (6 bases). V shed 3 bases and J shed 1 base, with 7 bases lying between them. The CDR3 is 15 amino acids. Germline CDR1 and CDR2: SGHAT and FQNNGV.